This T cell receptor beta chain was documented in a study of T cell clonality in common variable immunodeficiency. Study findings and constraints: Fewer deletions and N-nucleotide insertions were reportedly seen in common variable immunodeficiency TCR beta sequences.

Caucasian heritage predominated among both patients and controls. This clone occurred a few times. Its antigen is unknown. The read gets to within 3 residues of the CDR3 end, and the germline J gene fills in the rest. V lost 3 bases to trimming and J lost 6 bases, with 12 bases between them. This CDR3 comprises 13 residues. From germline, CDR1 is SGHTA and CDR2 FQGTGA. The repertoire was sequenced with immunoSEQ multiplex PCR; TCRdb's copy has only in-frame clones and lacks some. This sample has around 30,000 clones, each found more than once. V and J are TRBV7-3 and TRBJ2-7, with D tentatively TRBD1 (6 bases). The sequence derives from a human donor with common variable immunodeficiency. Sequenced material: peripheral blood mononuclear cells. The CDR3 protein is CASSFTGSGEQYF. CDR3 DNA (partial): TGTGCCAGCAGCTTTACAGGGTCTGGCGAG. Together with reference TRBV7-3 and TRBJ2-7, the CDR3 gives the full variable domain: GAGVSQTPSNKVTEKGKYVELRCDPISGHTALYWYRQSLGQGPEFLIYFQGTGAADDSGLPNDRFFAVRPEGSVSTLKIQRTERGDSAVYLCASSFTGSGEQYFGPGTRLTVT.